Below are 5 T cell receptor beta chains sequenced from a single sample in a study of blood T cell repertoires in COVID-19. TCRdb keeps only in-frame clones here, not all; method: immunoSEQ multiplex PCR. Of some 450,000 clones in the sample, approximately 90% are singletons; the top ten hold 0.8% to 1%. Sequencing was carried out using peripheral blood. These receptors were obtained from a man between 18 and 35 years old with COVID-19, enrolled during active disease.

The genes are TRBV11-3 and TRBJ2-2; possibly TRBD1 for D (7 bases). CDR3 length: 14 amino acids. Germline-derived CDR1 and CDR2 are SGHNT and YENEEA. Deletions cut 5 bases from V and 3 bases from J, with 10 bases between. The CDR3 here is CASSPRGDTGELFF. The DNA for the CDR3 is TGTGCCAGCAGCCCCAGGGGGGACACCGGGGAGCTGTTTTTT.

A remark on this clone: Other DNA sequences of this sample code for an identical CDR3. This chain links TRBV19 with TRBJ2-1, with TRBD1 identical over 10 bases. Per the germline V gene, CDR1 is LNHDA and CDR2 is SQIVND (reference sequence). The V gene end was trimmed by 1 base and the J gene end by 3 bases; junction bases not matched to a gene: 0. CDR3 length: 15 residues. The CDR3 nucleotides read TGTGCCAGTAGTATAGGGGACAGGGGCTACAATGAGCAGTTCTTC. Protein product: CASSIGDRGYNEQFF.

The sample holds one count of this clone. The chain links TRBV11-2 to TRBJ2-7; possibly TRBD2 for D (5 bases). The CDR3 is made up of 15 amino acids. Germline CDR1 and CDR2: SGHAT and FQNNGV. With 5 bases removed from V and 2 bases from J, the gap between germline ends came to 16 bases. CDR3 nucleotide sequence: TGTGCCAGCAGCCGCGGACTGCGGCCCACCTACGAGCAGTACTTC. Residues: CASSRGLRPTYEQYF.

This sequence joins TRBV3-1 (or the pseudogene TRBV3-2) and TRBJ2-1, with TRBD2 matching over 7 bases. The CDR3 has 14 amino acids. The germline gives CDR1 LGHDT, CDR2 YNNKEL (reference sequence). After removal of 1 base from V and 5 bases from J, the junction contained 2 bases not matched to a gene. CDR3 DNA sequence: TGTGCCAGCAGCCAAGCCCGGGGGGACAATGAGCAGTTCTTC. As protein: CASSQARGDNEQFF.

V gene TRBV30 combines with J gene TRBJ1-1; weak D call: TRBD1 (5 bases). The germline V gene encodes CDR1 GTSNPN and CDR2 SVGIG (reference sequence). V lost 3 bases and J lost 4, with 12 bases in between. This CDR3 has 13 residues. This CDR3 is CAWRGGLSTEAFF. The CDR3 coding sequence is TGTGCCTGGAGGGGGGGACTCAGCACTGAAGCTTTCTTT.